Detailed here is one T cell receptor beta chain. The antigen remains unidentified. The CDR3 runs to 15 residues. CDR1 and CDR2 (germline): SNHLY, FYNNEI. Germline trimming cut 4 bases from V and 7 bases from J; bases unmatched to any gene: 9. The assay was immunoSEQ multiplex PCR, and TCRdb's table has in-frame clones only and misses some. Of 25,000 to 35,000 clones listed, roughly 74% are singletons. This entry belongs to a study of STAT5B mutations in CD4+ large granular lymphocyte leukemia. The study's findings and limits: Top patient clones used TRBV06 genes more often: 8/27 versus 2/35 in controls.

The sequenced sample consisted of CD4+ T cells from blood buffy coats. This sequence was found in a human donor in good health. The J gene is TRBJ1-2, the V gene TRBV2, with TRBD1 matching 10 bases. This chain's CDR3 is CASSVRTGGILGYTF. CDR3 DNA: TGTGCCAGCAGTGTTCGGACAGGGGGGATCCTTGGCTACACCTTC.